This T cell receptor beta chain emerged from a study of cytotoxic CD8 clonotypes in ibrutinib-treated CLL. About the research overall: Enrolment comprised some twelve relapsed/refractory and more than 14 treatment-naive patients; 17 to 18 were IGHV unmutated. Regarding the study as a whole: Clonality increased with ibrutinib response but returned toward baseline at progression. Against age-matched healthy donors, baseline clonality ran higher and tracked circulating CD8+ T-cell counts.

V was cut by 0 bases and J by 1 base, with 13 bases left in between. The CDR3 sequence is 17 residues long. Germline assignment: CDR1 LNHNV and CDR2 YYDKDF (reference sequence). Sequencing was performed with immunoSEQ multiplex PCR; in TCRdb, only in-frame clones are kept and a portion is missing. This sample carries a few hundred thousand clones, roughly 79% of them seen once, and the ten largest clones take 6.5% to 8.5%. Of note for this clone: Its cognate antigen is unknown.

The V gene is TRBV15, the J gene TRBJ1-5; possible D gene TRBD1, 5 bases. Source: PBMCs, taken before ibrutinib treatment. The receptor was derived from a human donor with chronic lymphocytic leukemia. The DNA for the CDR3 is TGTGCCACCAGCAGAGATCAGGGATTGTGGAGCAATCAGCCCCAGCATTTT. Its translation is CATSRDQGLWSNQPQHF.